The rows below give T cell receptor beta chains drawn from one sample of a study of T cells in localized non-small cell lung cancer. Produced via immunoSEQ multiplex PCR; TCRdb's table is partial and in-frame only. The sample carries 23,000 or so clones, approximately 86% recorded once. The sequencing used peripheral blood, collected before any cancer treatment. The receptors were sampled from a male donor aged 60 or over with stage II squamous cell lung carcinoma. Each CDR3 is given with its conserved first and last residue. Fields, in order: V gene, D gene, J gene, CDR3 protein, CDR3 DNA. A D gene is named only where the DNA matches it firmly.

v_call: TRBV25-1
d_call: TRBD2
j_call: TRBJ2-5
cdr3_aa: CASSGLAGGLETQYF
cdr3_nt: TGTGCCAGCAGTGGGCTAGCGGGGGGGCTGGAGACCCAGTACTTC

v_call: TRBV6-4
d_call: TRBD2
j_call: TRBJ2-3
cdr3_aa: CASSEAPSGGAGTDTQYF
cdr3_nt: TGTGCCAGCAGTGAAGCCCCTAGCGGGGGGGCCGGCACAGATACGCAGTATTTT

v_call: TRBV7-9
d_call: .
j_call: TRBJ2-3
cdr3_aa: CASSPRAADTQYF
cdr3_nt: TGTGCCAGCAGCCCTCGAGCGGCAGATACGCAGTATTTT

v_call: TRBV5-4
d_call: TRBD1
j_call: TRBJ1-1
cdr3_aa: CASSLKPGGANQAFF
cdr3_nt: TGTGCCAGCAGCTTAAAACCAGGGGGCGCGAACCAAGCTTTCTTT

v_call: TRBV7-2
d_call: TRBD2
j_call: TRBJ2-1
cdr3_aa: CASSLAGTSGPYNEQFF
cdr3_nt: TGTGCCAGCAGCTTAGCCGGGACTAGCGGGCCTTACAATGAGCAGTTCTTC

v_call: TRBV7-9
d_call: .
j_call: TRBJ1-5
cdr3_aa: CASSLEGQPQHF
cdr3_nt: TGTGCCAGCAGCTTAGAGGGGCAGCCCCAGCATTTT

v_call: TRBV29-1
d_call: TRBD2
j_call: TRBJ2-7
cdr3_aa: CSVEEAGTYEQYF
cdr3_nt: TGCAGCGTTGAGGAAGCGGGGACCTACGAGCAGTACTTC

v_call: TRBV6-6
d_call: TRBD1
j_call: TRBJ1-3
cdr3_aa: CASTPAGQHSGNTIYF
cdr3_nt: TGTGCCAGCACCCCCGCGGGACAGCACTCTGGAAACACCATATATTTT

v_call: TRBV19
d_call: .
j_call: TRBJ1-4
cdr3_aa: CASTRGSTNEKLFF
cdr3_nt: TGTGCCAGTACGCGAGGATCCACTAATGAAAAACTGTTTTTT

v_call: TRBV7-2
d_call: .
j_call: TRBJ2-5
cdr3_aa: CASSPPGPRRETQYF
cdr3_nt: TGTGCCAGCAGCCCTCCGGGACCCAGGAGAGAGACCCAGTACTTC

v_call: TRBV7-9
d_call: TRBD2
j_call: TRBJ2-1
cdr3_aa: CASSQLAGGPESSYNEQFF
cdr3_nt: TGTGCCAGCAGCCAACTAGCGGGAGGGCCGGAGAGCTCCTACAATGAGCAGTTCTTC

v_call: TRBV5-1
d_call: .
j_call: TRBJ1-2
cdr3_aa: CASSLDPNGGYTF
cdr3_nt: TGCGCCAGCAGCCTTGATCCAAATGGGGGCTACACCTTC

v_call: TRBV7-2
d_call: .
j_call: TRBJ1-3
cdr3_aa: CASSAFGAAGNTIYF
cdr3_nt: TGTGCCAGCAGCGCCTTTGGTGCGGCTGGAAACACCATATATTTT

v_call: TRBV9
d_call: .
j_call: TRBJ1-4
cdr3_aa: CASSRDTGNEKLFF
cdr3_nt: TGTGCCAGCAGCCGGGACACCGGTAATGAAAAACTGTTTTTT

v_call: TRBV19
d_call: .
j_call: TRBJ2-1
cdr3_aa: CASSHLLSEQFF
cdr3_nt: TGTGCCAGTAGTCATCTCTTAAGTGAGCAGTTCTTC

v_call: TRBV18
d_call: TRBD2
j_call: TRBJ2-1
cdr3_aa: CASSRAGVNEQFF
cdr3_nt: TGTGCCAGCTCCCGAGCGGGGGTGAATGAGCAGTTCTTC

v_call: TRBV7-9
d_call: .
j_call: TRBJ1-1
cdr3_aa: CASSLVTGSPLNTEAFF
cdr3_nt: TGTGCCAGCAGCCTCGTTACAGGCAGTCCCCTGAACACTGAAGCTTTCTTT

v_call: TRBV30
d_call: .
j_call: TRBJ2-5
cdr3_aa: CAWSVGSQETQYF
cdr3_nt: TGTGCCTGGAGTGTGGGGTCTCAAGAGACCCAGTACTTC